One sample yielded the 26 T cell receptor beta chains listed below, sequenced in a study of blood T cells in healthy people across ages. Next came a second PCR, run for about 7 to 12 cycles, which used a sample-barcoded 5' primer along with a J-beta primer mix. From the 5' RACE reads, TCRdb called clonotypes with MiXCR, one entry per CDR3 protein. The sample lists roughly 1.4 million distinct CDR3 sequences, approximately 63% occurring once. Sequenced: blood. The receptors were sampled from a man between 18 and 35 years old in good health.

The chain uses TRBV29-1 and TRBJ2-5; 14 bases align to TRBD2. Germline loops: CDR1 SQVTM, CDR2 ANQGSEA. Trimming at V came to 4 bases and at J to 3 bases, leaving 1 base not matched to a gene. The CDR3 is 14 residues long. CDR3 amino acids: CSVAGLAGEETQYF. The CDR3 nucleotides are TGCAGCGTTGCGGGACTAGCGGGAGAAGAGACCCAGTACTTC.

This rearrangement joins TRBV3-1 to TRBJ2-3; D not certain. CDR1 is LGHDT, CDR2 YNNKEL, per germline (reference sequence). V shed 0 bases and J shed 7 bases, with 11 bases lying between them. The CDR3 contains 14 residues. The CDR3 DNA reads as TGTGCCAGCAGCCAAGAGACTTCTTTATATACGCAGTATTTT. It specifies CASSQETSLYTQYF.

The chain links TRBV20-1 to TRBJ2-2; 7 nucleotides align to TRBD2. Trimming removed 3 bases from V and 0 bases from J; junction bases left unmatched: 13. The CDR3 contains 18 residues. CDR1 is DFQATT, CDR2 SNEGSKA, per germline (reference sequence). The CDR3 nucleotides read TGCAGTGCTAGGGCCGCTAGCGGCCGGATTTCGAACACCGGGGAGCTGTTTTTT. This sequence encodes CSARAASGRISNTGELFF.

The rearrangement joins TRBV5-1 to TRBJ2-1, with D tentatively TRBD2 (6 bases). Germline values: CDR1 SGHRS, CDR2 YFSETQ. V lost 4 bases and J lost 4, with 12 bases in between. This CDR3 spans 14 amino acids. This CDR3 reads CASSVEGPYNEQFF. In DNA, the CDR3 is TGCGCCAGCAGCGTGGAGGGCCCTTACAATGAGCAGTTCTTC. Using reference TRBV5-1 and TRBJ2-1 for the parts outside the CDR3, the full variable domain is KAGVTQTPRYLIKTRGQQVTLSCSPISGHRSVSWYQQTPGQGLQFLFEYFSETQRNKGNFPGRFSGRQFSNSRSEMNVSTLELGDSALYLCASSVEGPYNEQFFGPGTRLTVL.

CDR3 DNA sequence: TGCGCCAGCAGCGTCCGGGACGGATACTATGGCTACACCTTC. Residues: CASSVRDGYYGYTF. This chain links TRBV5-1 with TRBJ1-2, with a tentative D call TRBD1 (5 bases). This CDR3 contains 14 residues. The V end lost 4 bases, the J end lost 3 bases, and 13 bases lay between the germline ends. The germline CDR1 and CDR2 sequences are SGHRS and YFSETQ.

Here the CDR3 DNA reads TGCAGTGCTAGTGTACTAGCGGGAGAGGGAGAGACCCAGTACTTC. Its protein product is CSASVLAGEGETQYF. V gene TRBV20-1 combines with J gene TRBJ2-5, with TRBD2 identical over 11 bases. The CDR3 totals 15 residues. V trimming: 3 bases; J trimming: 4 bases; junction bases outside the gene matches: 7. Germline V gives CDR1 DFQATT, CDR2 SNEGSKA (reference sequence).

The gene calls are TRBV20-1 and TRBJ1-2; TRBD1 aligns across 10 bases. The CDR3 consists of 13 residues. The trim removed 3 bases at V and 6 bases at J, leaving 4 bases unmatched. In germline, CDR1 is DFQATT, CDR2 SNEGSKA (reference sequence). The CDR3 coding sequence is TGCAGTGCTAGTCGACAGGGGGCCCATGGCTACACCTTC. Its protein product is CSASRQGAHGYTF.

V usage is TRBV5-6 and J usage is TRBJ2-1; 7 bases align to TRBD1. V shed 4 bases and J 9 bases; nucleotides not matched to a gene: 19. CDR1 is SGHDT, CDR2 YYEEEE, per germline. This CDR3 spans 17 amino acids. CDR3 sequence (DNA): TGTGCCAGCAGCCCGGGGACAGCCCCCGCTTTCTTTGGTGAGCAGTTCTTC. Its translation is CASSPGTAPAFFGEQFF.

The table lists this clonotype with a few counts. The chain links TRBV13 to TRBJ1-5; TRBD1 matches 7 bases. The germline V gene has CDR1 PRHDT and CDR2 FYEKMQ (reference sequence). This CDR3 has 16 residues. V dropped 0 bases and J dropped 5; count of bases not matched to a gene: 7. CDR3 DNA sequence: TGTGCCAGCAGCTTAGGCTTACAGGGGTTCGATCAGCCCCAGCATTTT. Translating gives CASSLGLQGFDQPQHF. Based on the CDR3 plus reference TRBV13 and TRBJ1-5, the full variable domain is AAGVIQSPRHLIKEKRETATLKCYPIPRHDTVYWYQQGPGQDPQFLISFYEKMQSDKGSIPDRFSAQQFSDYHSELNMSSLELGDSALYFCASSLGLQGFDQPQHFGDGTRLSIL.

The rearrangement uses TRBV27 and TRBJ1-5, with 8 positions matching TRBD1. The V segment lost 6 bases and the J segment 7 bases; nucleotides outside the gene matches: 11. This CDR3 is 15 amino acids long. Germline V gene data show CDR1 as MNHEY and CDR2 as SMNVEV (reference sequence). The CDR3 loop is CASSQFTGGRQPQHF. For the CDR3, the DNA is TGTGCCAGCAGCCAGTTCACAGGGGGGAGGCAGCCCCAGCATTTT.

DNA of the CDR3: TGTGCCAGCACCTCATGGACGGACTCCTACGAGCAGTACTTC. This translates into CASTSWTDSYEQYF. The chain combines TRBV5-6 with TRBJ2-7; D remains unclear. Trimming removed 6 bases from V and 0 bases from J, with 13 bases in between. The CDR3 covers 14 residues. CDR1 is SGHDT, CDR2 YYEEEE, per germline.

CDR3 region: CASGLGGTQYF. The CDR3 DNA reads TGTGCTAGTGGTTTGGGAGGGACCCAGTACTTC. The chain recombines TRBV12-5 with TRBJ2-5; D unclear. Germline loops: CDR1 LGHNT, CDR2 FRNRAP. This CDR3 spans 11 amino acids. Deletions cut 1 base from V and 7 bases from J, with 4 bases between. The complete variable domain, with remaining parts taken from reference TRBV12-5 and TRBJ2-5, reads DARVTQTPRHKVTEMGQEVTMRCQPILGHNTVFWYRQTMMQGLELLAYFRNRAPLDDSGMPKDRFSAEMPDATLATLKIQPSEPRDSAVYFCASGLGGTQYFGPGTRLLVL.

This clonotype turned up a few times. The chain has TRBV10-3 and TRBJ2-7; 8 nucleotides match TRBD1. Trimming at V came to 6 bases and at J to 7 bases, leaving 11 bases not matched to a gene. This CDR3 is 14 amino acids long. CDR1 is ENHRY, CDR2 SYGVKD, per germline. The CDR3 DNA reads TGTGCCATCAGCCCACCCTCAGGGGGCGAAGAGCAGTACTTC. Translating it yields CAISPPSGGEEQYF.

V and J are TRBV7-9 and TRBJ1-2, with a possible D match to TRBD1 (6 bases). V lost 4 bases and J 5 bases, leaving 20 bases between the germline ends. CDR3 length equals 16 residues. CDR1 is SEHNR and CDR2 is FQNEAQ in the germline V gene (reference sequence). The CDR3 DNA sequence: TGTGCCAGCAGCTCCATCAGGGGAGGTCTAGGATATGGCTACACCTTC. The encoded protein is CASSSIRGGLGYGYTF.

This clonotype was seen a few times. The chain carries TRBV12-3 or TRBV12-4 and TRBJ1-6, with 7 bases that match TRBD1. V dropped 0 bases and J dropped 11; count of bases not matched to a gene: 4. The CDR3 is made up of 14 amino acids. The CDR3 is CASSLAGGRTPLHF. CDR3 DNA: TGTGCCAGCAGTTTAGCAGGGGGCCGGACACCCCTCCACTTT.

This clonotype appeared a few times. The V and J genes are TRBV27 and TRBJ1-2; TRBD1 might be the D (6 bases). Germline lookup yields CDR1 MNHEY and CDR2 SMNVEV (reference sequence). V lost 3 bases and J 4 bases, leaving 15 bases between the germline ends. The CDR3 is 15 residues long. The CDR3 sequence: CASSFLPGVVYGYTF. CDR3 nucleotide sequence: TGTGCCAGCAGTTTCTTACCAGGGGTGGTCTATGGCTACACCTTC.

The CDR3 DNA reads as TGTGCCAGCGGTGGAAGGACAGGGAGGGCCGGCTACACCTTC. Amino acid sequence: CASGGRTGRAGYTF. This sequence joins TRBV7-2 and TRBJ1-2; TRBD1 matches at 8 bases. Germline V lookup: CDR1 SGHTA, CDR2 FQGNSA. V lost 8 bases and J lost 8; bases outside the gene matches: 13. This CDR3 has 14 residues.

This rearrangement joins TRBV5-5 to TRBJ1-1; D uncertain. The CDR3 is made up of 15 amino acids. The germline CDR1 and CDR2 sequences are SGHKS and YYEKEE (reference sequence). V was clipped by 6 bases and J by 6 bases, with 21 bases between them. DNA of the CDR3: TGTGCCAGCATCAACGAGCCCCTTGGAGCTGCTGAAGCTTTCTTT. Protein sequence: CASINEPLGAAEAFF.

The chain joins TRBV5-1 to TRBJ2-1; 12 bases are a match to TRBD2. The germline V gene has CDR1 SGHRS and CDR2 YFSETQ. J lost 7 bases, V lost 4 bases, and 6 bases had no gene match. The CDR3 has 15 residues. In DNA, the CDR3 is TGCGCCAGCAGCCGGACTAGCGGGGAGGAGAATGAGCAGTTCTTC. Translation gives CASSRTSGEENEQFF.

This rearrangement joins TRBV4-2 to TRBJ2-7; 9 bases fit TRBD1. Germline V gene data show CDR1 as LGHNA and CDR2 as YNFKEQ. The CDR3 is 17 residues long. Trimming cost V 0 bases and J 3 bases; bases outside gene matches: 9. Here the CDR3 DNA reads TGTGCCAGCAGCCAAGAGCCCGGGACAGGGAGCCGCTACGAGCAGTACTTC. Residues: CASSQEPGTGSRYEQYF.

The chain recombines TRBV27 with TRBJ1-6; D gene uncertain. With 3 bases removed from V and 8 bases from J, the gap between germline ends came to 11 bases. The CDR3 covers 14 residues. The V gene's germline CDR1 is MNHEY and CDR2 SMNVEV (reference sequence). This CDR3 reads CASSLRVTDSPLHF. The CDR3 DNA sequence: TGTGCCAGCAGTTTGAGAGTTACGGATTCACCCCTCCACTTT.

The CDR3 sequence: CASSLGTFPRKTQYF. The CDR3 DNA is TGTGCCAGCAGCTTAGGGACTTTCCCAAGAAAGACCCAGTACTTC. This chain connects TRBV7-9 to TRBJ2-7; tentative D call: TRBD2 (5 bases). The DNA end is more similar to TRBJ2-5, so the J call may be wrong. CDR3 length: 15 amino acids. Germline V gene lookup returns CDR1 SEHNR and CDR2 FQNEAQ (reference sequence).

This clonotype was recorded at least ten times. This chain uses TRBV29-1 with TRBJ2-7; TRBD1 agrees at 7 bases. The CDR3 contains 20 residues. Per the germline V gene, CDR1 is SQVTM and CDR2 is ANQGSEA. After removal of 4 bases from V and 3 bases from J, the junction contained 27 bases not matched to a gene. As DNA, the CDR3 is TGCAGCGTTGGTTTGGTTAATTGGAAAGGGACAGCCCATGCCGTCTACGAGCAGTACTTC. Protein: CSVGLVNWKGTAHAVYEQYF.

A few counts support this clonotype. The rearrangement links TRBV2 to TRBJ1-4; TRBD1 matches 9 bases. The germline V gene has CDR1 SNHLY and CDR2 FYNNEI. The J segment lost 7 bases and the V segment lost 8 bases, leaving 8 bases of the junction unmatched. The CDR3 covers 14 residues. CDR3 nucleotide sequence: TGTGCCAGCGATCCGACAGGGGGTAGTGAAAAACTGTTTTTT. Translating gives CASDPTGGSEKLFF.

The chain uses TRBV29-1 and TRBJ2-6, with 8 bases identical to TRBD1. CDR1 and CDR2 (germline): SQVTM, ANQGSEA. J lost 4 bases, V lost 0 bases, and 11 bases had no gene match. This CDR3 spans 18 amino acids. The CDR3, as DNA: TGCAGCGTTGAAGACCGAAATAGGACAGGGCGAGGGGCCAACGTCCTGACTTTC. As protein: CSVEDRNRTGRGANVLTF.

CDR3 sequence: CSARARGAYNEQFF. DNA of the CDR3: TGCAGTGCTAGAGCCAGGGGGGCTTACAATGAGCAGTTCTTC. This chain links TRBV20-1 with TRBJ2-1; maybe TRBD1 (7 bases). Trimming removed 1 base at V and 4 bases at J, with 11 bases between. Germline loops: CDR1 DFQATT, CDR2 SNEGSKA (reference sequence). The CDR3 consists of 14 residues.